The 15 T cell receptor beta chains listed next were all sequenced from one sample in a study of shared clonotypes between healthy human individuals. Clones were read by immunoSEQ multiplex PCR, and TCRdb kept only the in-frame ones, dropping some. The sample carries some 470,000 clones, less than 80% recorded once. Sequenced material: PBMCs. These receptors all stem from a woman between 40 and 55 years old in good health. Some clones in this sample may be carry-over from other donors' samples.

The CDR3 bases are TGCAGCGTTGAACCCAGCTACAGGGCCGGCACAGATACGCAGTATTTT. It is translated as CSVEPSYRAGTDTQYF. The chain combines TRBV29-1 with TRBJ2-3; a possible D gene is TRBD1 (6 bases). Trimming pared 2 bases from V and 1 base from J, leaving 16 bases between. Looked up from germline, CDR1 is SQVTM and CDR2 is ANQGSEA. The CDR3 is 16 amino acids.

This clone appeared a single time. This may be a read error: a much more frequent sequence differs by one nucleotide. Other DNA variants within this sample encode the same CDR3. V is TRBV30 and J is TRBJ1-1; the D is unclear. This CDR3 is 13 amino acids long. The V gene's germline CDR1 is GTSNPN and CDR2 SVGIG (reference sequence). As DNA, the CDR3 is TGTGCCTGGAGCGTTGGGAGGAACACTGAAGCTTTATTT. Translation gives CAWSVGRNTEALF.

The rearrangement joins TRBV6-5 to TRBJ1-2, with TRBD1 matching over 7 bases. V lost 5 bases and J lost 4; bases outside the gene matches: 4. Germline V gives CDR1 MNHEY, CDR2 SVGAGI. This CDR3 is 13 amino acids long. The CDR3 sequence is CASSTRDSYGYTF. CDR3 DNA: TGTGCCAGCAGTACCCGGGACAGCTATGGCTACACCTTC.

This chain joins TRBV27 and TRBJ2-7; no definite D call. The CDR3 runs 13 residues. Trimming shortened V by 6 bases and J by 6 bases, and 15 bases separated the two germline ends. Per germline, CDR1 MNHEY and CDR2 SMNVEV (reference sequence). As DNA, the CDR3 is TGTGCCAGCAGCCAACAGACTCATGGCGAGCAGTACTTC. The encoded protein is CASSQQTHGEQYF.

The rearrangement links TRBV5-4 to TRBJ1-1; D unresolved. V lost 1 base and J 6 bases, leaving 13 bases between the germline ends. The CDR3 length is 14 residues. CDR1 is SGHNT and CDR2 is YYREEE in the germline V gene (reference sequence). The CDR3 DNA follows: TGTGCCAGCAGCTTGAGCAGCACAAACGCTGAAGCTTTCTTT. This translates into CASSLSSTNAEAFF.

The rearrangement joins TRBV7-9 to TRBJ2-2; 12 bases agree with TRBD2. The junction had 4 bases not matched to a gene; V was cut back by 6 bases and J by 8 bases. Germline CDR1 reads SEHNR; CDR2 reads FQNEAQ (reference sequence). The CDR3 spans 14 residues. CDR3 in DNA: TGTGCCAGCAGGACTAGCGGGAGTTGGGGGGAGCTGTTTTTT. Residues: CASRTSGSWGELFF.

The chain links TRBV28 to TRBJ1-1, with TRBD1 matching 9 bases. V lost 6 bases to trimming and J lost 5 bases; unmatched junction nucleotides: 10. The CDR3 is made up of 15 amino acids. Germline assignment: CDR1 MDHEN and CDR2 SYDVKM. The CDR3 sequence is CASRSPGTGHTEAFF. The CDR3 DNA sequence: TGTGCCAGCAGATCTCCTGGGACAGGGCATACTGAAGCTTTCTTT.

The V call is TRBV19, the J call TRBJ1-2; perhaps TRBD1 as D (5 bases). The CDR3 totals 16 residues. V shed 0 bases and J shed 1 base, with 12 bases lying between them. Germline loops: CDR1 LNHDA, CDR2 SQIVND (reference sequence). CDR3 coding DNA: TGTGCCAGTAGTATAGATCCGGCAGGGCATAACTATGGCTACACCTTC. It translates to CASSIDPAGHNYGYTF.

The CDR3 sequence is CASSDLGGGPIGQFF. The CDR3 nucleotides read TGTGCCAGCAGTGATCTGGGGGGAGGACCGATTGGGCAGTTCTTC. V usage is TRBV6-1 and J usage is TRBJ2-1; a possible D gene is TRBD2 (6 bases). Germline loops: CDR1 MNHNS, CDR2 SASEGT. Trimming shortened V by 3 bases and J by 12 bases, and 21 bases separated the two germline ends. The CDR3 runs to 15 residues.

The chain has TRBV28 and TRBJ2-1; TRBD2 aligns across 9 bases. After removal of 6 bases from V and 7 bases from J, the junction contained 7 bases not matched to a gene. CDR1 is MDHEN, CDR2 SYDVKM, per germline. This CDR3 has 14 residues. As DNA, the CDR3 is TGTGCCAGCAGACCTAGCGGGATGGGAAATGAGCAGTTCTTC. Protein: CASRPSGMGNEQFF.

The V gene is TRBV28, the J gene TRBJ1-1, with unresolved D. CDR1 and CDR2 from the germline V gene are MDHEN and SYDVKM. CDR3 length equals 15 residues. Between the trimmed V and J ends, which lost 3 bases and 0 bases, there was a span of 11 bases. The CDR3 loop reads CASSFSGPVNTEAFF. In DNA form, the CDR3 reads TGTGCCAGCAGTTTCTCCGGACCTGTGAACACTGAAGCTTTCTTT.

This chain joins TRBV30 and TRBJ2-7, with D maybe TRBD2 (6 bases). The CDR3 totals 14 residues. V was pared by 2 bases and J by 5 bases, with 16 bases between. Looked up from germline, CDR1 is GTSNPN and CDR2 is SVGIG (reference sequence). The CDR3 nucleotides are TGTGCCTGGAGTATCGGGGGAGTATCCGACGAGCAGTACTTC. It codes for CAWSIGGVSDEQYF.

CDR3 amino acids: CASSLSSLSNQPQHF. The CDR3 coding sequence is TGTGCCAGCAGCTTAAGCAGTCTTAGCAATCAGCCCCAGCATTTT. The V and J genes are TRBV11-2 and TRBJ1-5; D unresolved. V was cut by 2 bases and J by 0 bases, with 8 bases left in between. The germline gives CDR1 SGHAT, CDR2 FQNNGV. The CDR3 is made up of 15 amino acids.

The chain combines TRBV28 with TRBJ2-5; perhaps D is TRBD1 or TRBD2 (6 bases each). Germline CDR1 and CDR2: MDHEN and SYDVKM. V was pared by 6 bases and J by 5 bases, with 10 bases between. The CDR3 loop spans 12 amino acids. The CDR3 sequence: CASRGAGETQYF. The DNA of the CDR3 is TGTGCCAGCAGGGGGGCGGGGGAGACCCAGTACTTC.

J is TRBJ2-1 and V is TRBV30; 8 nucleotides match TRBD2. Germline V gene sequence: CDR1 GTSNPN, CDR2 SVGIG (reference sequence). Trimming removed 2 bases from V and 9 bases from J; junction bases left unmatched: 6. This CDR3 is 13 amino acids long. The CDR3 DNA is TGTGCCTGGAGTACGGGGACTAGGGGTGAGCAGTTCTTC. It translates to CAWSTGTRGEQFF. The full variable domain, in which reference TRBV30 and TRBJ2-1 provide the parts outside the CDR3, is SQTIHQWPATLVQPVGSPLSLECTVEGTSNPNLYWYRQAAGRGLQLLFYSVGIGQISSEVPQNLSASRPQDRQFILSSKKLLLSDSGFYLCAWSTGTRGEQFFGPGTRLTVL.